This T cell receptor (beta chain) appears in the sequencing data of a study of blood T cell repertoires in COVID-19. For the study at large: Acute-phase and convalescent COVID-19 samples originated in the United States, Italy and Spain. T cells, B-cell-depleted T cells, or PBMCs supplied cDNA or gDNA.

CDR3 size: 14 residues. The V gene end was trimmed by 9 bases and the J gene end by 4 bases; junction bases not matched to a gene: 8. Looked up from germline, CDR1 is LNHDA and CDR2 is SQIVND (reference sequence). How the authors handled the data: Estimates of nucleated cell counts were drawn from the amplification of reference gene primers. Repertoires were generated with immunoSEQ multiplex PCR, while TCRdb's copy carries only in-frame clones and drops some. V and J calls and clone size are copied from that table; D and trimming were computed from the DNA. This table holds a few hundred thousand clones, more than 85% found once.

The chain links TRBV19 to TRBJ2-2; 7 bases are a match to TRBD2. The sequence was collected from a woman in her 70s with active or convalescent COVID-19. Sequenced: peripheral blood. CDR3: CASAVGRATGELFF. The CDR3 DNA reads as TGTGCCAGCGCAGTTGGGAGGGCCACCGGGGAGCTGTTTTTT.